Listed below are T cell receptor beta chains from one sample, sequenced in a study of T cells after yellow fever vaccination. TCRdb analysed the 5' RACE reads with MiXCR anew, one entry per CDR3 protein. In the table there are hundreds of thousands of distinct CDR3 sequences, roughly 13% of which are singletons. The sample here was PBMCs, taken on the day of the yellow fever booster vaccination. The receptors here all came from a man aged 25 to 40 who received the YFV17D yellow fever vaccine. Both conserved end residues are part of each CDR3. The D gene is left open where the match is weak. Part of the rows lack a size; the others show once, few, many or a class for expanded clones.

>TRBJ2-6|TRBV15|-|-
CATSRDRHSGANVLTF
TGTGCCACCAGCAGAGATCGGCACTCTGGGGCCAACGTCCTGACTTTC
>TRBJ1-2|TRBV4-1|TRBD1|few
CASSLGTVPYGYTF
TGCGCCAGCAGCCTTGGGACAGTACCTTATGGCTACACCTTC
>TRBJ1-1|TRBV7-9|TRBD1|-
CASSLGGGTGDEAFF
TGTGCCAGCAGCTTAGGGGGCGGGACAGGAGATGAAGCTTTCTTT
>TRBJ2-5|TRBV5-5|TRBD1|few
CASRGGQGKNLWETQYF
TGTGCCAGCAGGGGGGGACAGGGGAAGAATCTGTGGGAGACCCAGTACTTC
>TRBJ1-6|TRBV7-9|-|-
CASSLGLALHF
TGTGCCAGCAGCCTCGGTCTGGCCCTCCACTTT
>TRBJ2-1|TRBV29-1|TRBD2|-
CSVDTSGYNEQFF
TGCAGCGTTGATACTAGCGGGTACAATGAGCAGTTCTTC
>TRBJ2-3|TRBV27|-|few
CASSFWNSGQDTQYF
TGTGCCAGCAGTTTCTGGAATAGTGGGCAAGATACGCAGTATTTT
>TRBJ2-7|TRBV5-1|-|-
CASSCDRTVEQYF
TGCGCCAGCAGCTGTGACAGGACCGTCGAGCAGTACTTC
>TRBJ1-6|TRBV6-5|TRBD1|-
CASSYEGGDSPLHF
TGTGCCAGCAGTTACGAAGGGGGCGATTCACCCCTCCACTTT
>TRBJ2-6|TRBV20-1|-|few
CSADPLDTYSGANVLTF
TGCAGTGCCGACCCCCTCGACACTTACTCTGGGGCCAACGTCCTGACTTTC
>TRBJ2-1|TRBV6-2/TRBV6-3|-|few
CASSYRGYWGNEQFF
TGTGCCAGCAGTTACAGGGGGTACTGGGGCAATGAGCAGTTCTTC
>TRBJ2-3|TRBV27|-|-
CASSFSGWGSTDTQYF
TGTGCCAGCAGTTTCTCGGGGTGGGGAAGCACAGATACGCAGTATTTT
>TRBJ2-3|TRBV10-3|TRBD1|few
CAITQGAFGTDTQYF
TGTGCCATAACACAGGGGGCGTTTGGCACAGATACGCAGTATTTT
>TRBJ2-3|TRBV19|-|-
CASSSGTRDTQYF
TGTGCCAGTAGTAGCGGGACGAGAGATACGCAGTATTTT
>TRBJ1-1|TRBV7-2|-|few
CASRQTGLGTEAFF
TGTGCCAGCAGGCAAACAGGATTAGGCACTGAAGCTTTCTTT
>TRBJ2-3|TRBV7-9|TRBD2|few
CASSVTSGADTQYF
TGTGCCAGCAGCGTAACTAGCGGAGCAGATACGCAGTATTTT
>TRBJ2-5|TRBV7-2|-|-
CASSFIGQGEVTQYF
TGTGCCAGCAGCTTCATCGGGCAGGGCGAAGTGACCCAGTACTTC
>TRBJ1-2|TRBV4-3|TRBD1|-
CASSQEGTRGGGYTF
TGCGCCAGCAGCCAAGAGGGGACCAGGGGGGGAGGCTACACCTTC
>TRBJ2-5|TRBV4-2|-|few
CASSQDPGDFEETQYF
TGTGCCAGCAGCCAAGATCCGGGGGACTTCGAAGAGACCCAGTACTTC
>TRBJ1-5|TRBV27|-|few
CASSLTGNVGYSNQPQHF
TGTGCCAGCAGTTTAACAGGAAACGTCGGGTATAGCAATCAGCCCCAGCATTTT
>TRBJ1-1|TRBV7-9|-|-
CASSLANDYTEAFF
TGTGCCAGCAGCTTAGCGAACGATTACACTGAAGCTTTCTTT
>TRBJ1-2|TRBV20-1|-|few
CSARGDYGYTF
TGCAGTGCTAGGGGGGATTATGGCTACACCTTC
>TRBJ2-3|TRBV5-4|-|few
CASSPIGDTQYF
TGTGCCAGCAGCCCCATAGGGGATACGCAGTATTTT
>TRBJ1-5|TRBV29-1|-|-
CSVQSGGTQHF
TGCAGCGTTCAATCGGGGGGTACCCAGCATTTT
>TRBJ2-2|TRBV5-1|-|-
CASRDQKANTGELFF
TGCGCCAGCAGAGATCAGAAGGCGAACACCGGGGAGCTGTTTTTT
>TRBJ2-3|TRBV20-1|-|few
CSAAPTRTDTQYF
TGCAGTGCTGCCCCGACCCGGACAGATACGCAGTATTTT
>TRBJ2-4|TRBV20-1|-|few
CSATDVGGKNIQYF
TGCAGTGCTACTGATGTCGGGGGTAAAAACATTCAGTACTTC
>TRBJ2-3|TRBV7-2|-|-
CASSFARPSTDTQYF
TGTGCCAGCAGCTTTGCCCGACCTAGCACAGATACGCAGTATTTT
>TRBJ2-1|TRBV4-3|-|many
CASSQLGAGAENEQFF
TGCGCCAGCAGCCAATTGGGAGCGGGTGCGGAGAATGAGCAGTTCTTC
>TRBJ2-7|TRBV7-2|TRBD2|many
CASSPSGASYEQYF
TGTGCCAGCAGCCCTAGCGGGGCCTCCTACGAGCAGTACTTC
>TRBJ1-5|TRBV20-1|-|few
CSARGEYSNQPQHF
TGCAGTGCTAGAGGGGAGTATAGCAATCAGCCCCAGCATTTT
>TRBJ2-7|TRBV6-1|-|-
CASSRGPELYEQYF
TGTGCCAGCAGTAGAGGCCCTGAGCTCTACGAGCAGTACTTC
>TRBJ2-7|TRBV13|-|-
CASRKSLGAYEQYF
TGTGCCAGCAGGAAGAGTTTAGGTGCCTACGAGCAGTACTTC